This T cell receptor beta chain is from a study of cytomegalovirus exposure and HLA in healthy donors. Study details: Just over 80% of 350 to 400 genotyped donors fell in the Caucasian-associated ancestry cluster.

The PCR contained 60 Vbeta and 13 Jbeta primers. Assay: immunoSEQ multiplex PCR; the TCRdb copy retains only in-frame clones and omits some. The sample lists about 200,000 clones, around 75% occurring once. Remarks on this clone: Its antigen is currently unknown.

Study outcomes and limitations: Later analysis reportedly placed an Asian-associated ancestry cluster below the roughly 680-donor mean in N-insertions. It was reported that the classifier diagnosed cytomegalovirus status with high specificity and sensitivity in both the original and validation cohorts.

V lost 6 bases and J lost 0, with 11 bases in between. Germline CDR1 reads MNHEY; CDR2 reads SVGAGI. The CDR3 contains 15 residues. Material: PBMCs. This clonotype was obtained from a male donor in good health and CMV-seropositive. This chain uses TRBV6-5 with TRBJ1-4, with D possibly TRBD1 on 5 matching bases. The CDR3 nucleotides read TGTGCCAGCAGGAGGGACTTACCAACTAATGAAAAACTGTTTTTT. It is translated as CASRRDLPTNEKLFF.